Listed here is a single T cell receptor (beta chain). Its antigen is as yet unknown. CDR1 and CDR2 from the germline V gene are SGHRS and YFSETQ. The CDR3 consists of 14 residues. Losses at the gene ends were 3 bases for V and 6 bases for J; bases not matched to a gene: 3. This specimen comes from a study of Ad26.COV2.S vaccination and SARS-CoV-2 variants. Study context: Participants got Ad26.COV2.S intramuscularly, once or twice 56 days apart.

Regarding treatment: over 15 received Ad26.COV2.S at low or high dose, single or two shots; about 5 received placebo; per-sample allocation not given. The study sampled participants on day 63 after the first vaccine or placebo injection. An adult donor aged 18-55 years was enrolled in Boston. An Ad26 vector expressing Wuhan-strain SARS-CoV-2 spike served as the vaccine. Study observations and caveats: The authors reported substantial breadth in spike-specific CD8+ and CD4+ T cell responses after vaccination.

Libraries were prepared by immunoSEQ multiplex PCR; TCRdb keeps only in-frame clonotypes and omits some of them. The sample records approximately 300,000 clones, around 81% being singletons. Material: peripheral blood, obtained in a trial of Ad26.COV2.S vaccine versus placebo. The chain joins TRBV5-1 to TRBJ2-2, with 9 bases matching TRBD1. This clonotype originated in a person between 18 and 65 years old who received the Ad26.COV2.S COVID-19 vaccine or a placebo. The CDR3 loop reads CASSWGQGAGELFF. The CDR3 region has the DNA TGCGCCAGCAGCTGGGGACAGGGCGCCGGGGAGCTGTTTTTT.